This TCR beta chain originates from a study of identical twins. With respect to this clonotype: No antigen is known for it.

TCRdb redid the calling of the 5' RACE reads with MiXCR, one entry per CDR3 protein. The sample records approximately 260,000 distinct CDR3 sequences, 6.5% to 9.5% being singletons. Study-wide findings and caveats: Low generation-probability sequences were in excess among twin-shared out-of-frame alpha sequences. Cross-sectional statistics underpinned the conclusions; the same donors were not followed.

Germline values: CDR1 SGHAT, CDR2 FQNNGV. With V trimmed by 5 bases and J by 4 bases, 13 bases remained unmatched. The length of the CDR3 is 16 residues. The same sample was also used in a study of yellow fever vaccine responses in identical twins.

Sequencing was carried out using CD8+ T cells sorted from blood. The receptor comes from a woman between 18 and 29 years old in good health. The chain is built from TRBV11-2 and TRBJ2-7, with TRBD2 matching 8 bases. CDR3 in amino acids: CASSPRAGVIRYEQYF. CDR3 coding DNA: TGTGCCAGCAGCCCACGAGCGGGAGTTATTAGATACGAGCAGTACTTC. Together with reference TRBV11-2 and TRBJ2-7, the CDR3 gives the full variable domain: EAGVAQSPRYKIIEKRQSVAFWCNPISGHATLYWYQQILGQGPKLLIQFQNNGVVDDSQLPKDRFSAERLKGVDSTLKIQPAKLEDSAVYLCASSPRAGVIRYEQYFGPGTRLTVT.